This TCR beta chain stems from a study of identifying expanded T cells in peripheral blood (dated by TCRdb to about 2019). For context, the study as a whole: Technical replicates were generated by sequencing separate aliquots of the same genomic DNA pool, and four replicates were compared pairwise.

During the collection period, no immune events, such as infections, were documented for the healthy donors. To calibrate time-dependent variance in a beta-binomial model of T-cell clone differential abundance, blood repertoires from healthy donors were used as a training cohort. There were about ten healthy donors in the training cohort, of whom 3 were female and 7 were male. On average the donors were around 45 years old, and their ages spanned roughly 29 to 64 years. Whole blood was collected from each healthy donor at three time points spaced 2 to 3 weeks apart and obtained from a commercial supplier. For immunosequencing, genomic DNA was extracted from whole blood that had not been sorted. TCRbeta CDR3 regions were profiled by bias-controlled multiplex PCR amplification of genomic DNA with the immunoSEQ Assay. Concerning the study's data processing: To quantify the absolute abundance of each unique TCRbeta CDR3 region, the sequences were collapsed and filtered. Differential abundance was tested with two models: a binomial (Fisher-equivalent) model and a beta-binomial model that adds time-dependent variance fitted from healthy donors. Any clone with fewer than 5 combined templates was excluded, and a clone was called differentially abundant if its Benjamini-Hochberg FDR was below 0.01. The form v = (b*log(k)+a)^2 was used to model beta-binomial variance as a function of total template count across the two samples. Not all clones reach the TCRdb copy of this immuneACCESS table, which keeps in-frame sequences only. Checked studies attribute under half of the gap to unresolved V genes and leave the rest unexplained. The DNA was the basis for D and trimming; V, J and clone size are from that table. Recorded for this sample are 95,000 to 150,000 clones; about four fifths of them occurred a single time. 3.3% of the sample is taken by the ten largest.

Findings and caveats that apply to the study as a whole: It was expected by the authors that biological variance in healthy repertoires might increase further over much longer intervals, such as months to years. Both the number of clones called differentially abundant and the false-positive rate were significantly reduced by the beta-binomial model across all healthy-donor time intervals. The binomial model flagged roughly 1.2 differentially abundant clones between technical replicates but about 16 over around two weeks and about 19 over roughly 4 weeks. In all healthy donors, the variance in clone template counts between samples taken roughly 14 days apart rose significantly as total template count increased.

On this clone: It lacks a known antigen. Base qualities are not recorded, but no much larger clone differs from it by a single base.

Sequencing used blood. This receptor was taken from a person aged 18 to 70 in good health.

The DNA is TGTGCCAGCTCAGTCGGGACACCCTACGAGCAGTACTTC. This encodes CASSVGTPYEQYF. Recombination linked TRBV18 to TRBJ2-7; TRBD1 could be the D gene, as 6 bases match. The CDR3 covers 13 residues, taking in both the cysteine and the phenylalanine. The entry retains the CDR3 DNA only, 39 bases that are in frame from base 1. V loses 5 bases, J loses 2 bases, and the germline ends lie 10 bases apart. Taken from the germline V gene, the CDR1 and CDR2 loops are KGHSH and LQKENI.